A selection of T cell receptor beta chains follows, all from one sample in a study of shared clonotypes between healthy human individuals. The table came from immunoSEQ multiplex PCR; TCRdb's copy has only in-frame clones and leaves some out. This table holds some 2 million clones, roughly 95% found once. The sample taken for sequencing was naive CD8+ T cells sorted from blood. These receptors were obtained from a man in his late teens or twenties in good health. Each CDR3 is given with its conserved first and last residue. Fields, in order: J gene, V gene, D gene, clone size, CDR3 DNA, CDR3 protein. A D gene is named only where the DNA matches it firmly. Not every row has a clone size; where given, it reads once, few, many or a size class.

>TRBJ2-2|TRBV4-1|-|-
TGCGCCAGCAGCCAAGTTAGCGGAGTGACGAACACCGGGGAGCTGTTTTTT
CASSQVSGVTNTGELFF
>TRBJ2-7|TRBV2|-|-
TGTGCCAGCAGTGAATACCACACCTACGAGCAGTACTTC
CASSEYHTYEQYF
>TRBJ2-3|TRBV27|-|-
TGTGCCAGCAGTTTAGGACTTGCCACAGATACGCAGTATTTT
CASSLGLATDTQYF
>TRBJ1-1|TRBV10-3|-|few
TGTGCCATCAGTGAGGGTCTGGAAGCTTTCTTT
CAISEGLEAFF
>TRBJ1-2|TRBV28|-|-
TGTGCCAGCAGTCCCAGCCATGGCTACACCTTC
CASSPSHGYTF
>TRBJ2-5|TRBV5-6|-|-
TGTGCCAGCAGTCCTCTTGACAGGCAAGAGACCCAGTACTTC
CASSPLDRQETQYF
>TRBJ2-5|TRBV6-5|-|-
TGTGCCAGCAGTTACGGCGAGGGAGTGGAGGAGACCCAGTACTTC
CASSYGEGVEETQYF
>TRBJ2-5|TRBV27|-|-
TGTGCCAGCAGTTCACCCAGGGAGTCAGAGACCCAGTACTTC
CASSSPRESETQYF
>TRBJ2-1|TRBV7-8|TRBD2|-
TGTGCCAGCAGCTTCCTAGCGGGAGGTCACAATGAGCAGTTCTTC
CASSFLAGGHNEQFF
>TRBJ2-7|TRBV29-1|-|-
TGCAGCGTATGGGACATCTCCTACGAGCAGTACTTC
CSVWDISYEQYF
>TRBJ2-1|TRBV9|-|-
TGTGCCAGCAGCGTAGCCGGCAGAGGGAATGAGCAGTTCTTC
CASSVAGRGNEQFF
>TRBJ2-5|TRBV2|-|-
TGTGCCAGCGGGGGTGCGGGCGGGGAGACCCAGTACTTC
CASGGAGGETQYF
>TRBJ2-5|TRBV12-2|-|-
TGTGCAAGTCGCTTATCCCCCCAGGCCAAGAATACCCAGTACTTC
CASRLSPQAKNTQYF
>TRBJ1-5|TRBV30|TRBD1|-
TGTGCCTCACGTGGGACAGGGCATCAGCCCCAGCATTTT
CASRGTGHQPQHF
>TRBJ1-6|TRBV2|-|-
TGTGCCAGCAGTGAAACTGGCAGCGGGAATTCACCCCTCCACTTT
CASSETGSGNSPLHF
>TRBJ2-7|TRBV5-1|-|once
TGCGCCAGCAGTCTCAGGGGAAGGTACGAGCAGTACTTC
CASSLRGRYEQYF
>TRBJ2-5|TRBV5-1|TRBD2|once
TGCGCCAGCAGCTACGGGACTAGCGGTGAAGAGACCCAGTACTTC
CASSYGTSGEETQYF
>TRBJ1-2|TRBV5-6|-|-
TGTGCCAGCAGCTCCTGGACGGACGAGGGCTACACCTTC
CASSSWTDEGYTF
>TRBJ1-2|TRBV6-5|TRBD1|once
TGTGCCAGCAGTTACTCGGGACAGAAATATTATGGCTACACCTTC
CASSYSGQKYYGYTF
>TRBJ2-7|TRBV7-8|TRBD1|-
TGTGCCAGCACCCCTAGGGACAGGGGGTACGACGAGCAGTACTTC
CASTPRDRGYDEQYF
>TRBJ1-2|TRBV19|-|-
TGTGCCACCGGGGCTAACTATGGCTACACCTTC
CATGANYGYTF
>TRBJ2-7|TRBV28|-|-
TGTGCTACATTTACCAATCGGGATTCCAAATACTACGAGCAGTACTTC
CATFTNRDSKYYEQYF
>TRBJ2-1|TRBV7-6|-|once
TGTGCCAGCAGCCCCCTCATCCGGGGTAGTGAGCAGTTCTTC
CASSPLIRGSEQFF
>TRBJ1-2|TRBV28|-|-
TGTGCCAGCAGTTTCACTGCTAACTATGGCTACACCTTC
CASSFTANYGYTF
>TRBJ2-5|TRBV6-5|TRBD1|-
TGTGCCAGCAGTTACTGGACAGGGGGACAAGAGACCCAGTACTTC
CASSYWTGGQETQYF
>TRBJ1-1|TRBV9|-|-
TGTGCCAGTTCTCTCCAGGGCGGCACTGAAGCTTTCTTT
CASSLQGGTEAFF
>TRBJ1-4|TRBV5-4|TRBD1|-
TGTGCCAGCAGCTTGGACAGGGGCGGCGAAAAACTGTTTTTT
CASSLDRGGEKLFF
>TRBJ1-5|TRBV30|TRBD1|-
TGTGCCTGGAGTACAGGGGTTACGGATCAGCCCCAGCATTTT
CAWSTGVTDQPQHF
>TRBJ2-7|TRBV10-2|-|-
TGCGCCAGTGGTAGGGATGGGGCCTACGAGCAGTACTTC
CASGRDGAYEQYF
>TRBJ2-2|TRBV5-5|-|-
TGTGCCAGCAGCCGCACGGGGGTTACCGGGGAGCTGTTTTTT
CASSRTGVTGELFF
>TRBJ2-7|TRBV27|-|-
TGTGCCAGCAACAAGGGCGGGCCTTCCTACGAGCAGTACTTC
CASNKGGPSYEQYF
>TRBJ1-1|TRBV27|-|-
TGTGCCAGCAGGATTGTAGGGGGGAACACTGAAGCTTTCTTT
CASRIVGGNTEAFF